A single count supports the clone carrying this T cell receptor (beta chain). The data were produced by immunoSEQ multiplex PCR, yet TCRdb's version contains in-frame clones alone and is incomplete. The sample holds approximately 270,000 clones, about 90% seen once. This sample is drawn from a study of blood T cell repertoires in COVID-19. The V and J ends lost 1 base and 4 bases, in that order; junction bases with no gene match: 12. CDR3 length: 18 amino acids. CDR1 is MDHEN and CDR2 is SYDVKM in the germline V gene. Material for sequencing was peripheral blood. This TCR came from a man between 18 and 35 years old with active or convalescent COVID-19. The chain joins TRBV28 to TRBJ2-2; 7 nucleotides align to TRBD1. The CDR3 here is CASSLLGTGTVGTGELFF. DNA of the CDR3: TGTGCCAGCAGTTTATTGGGTACCGGGACAGTCGGCACCGGGGAGCTGTTTTTT.